This entry lists 3 T cell receptor beta chains sequenced from one sample in a study of response to subunit inactivated influenza vaccine. A single record per CDR3 protein comes from TCRdb applying MiXCR to the RT-PCR reads. The table shows some 800,000 distinct CDR3 sequences, with about 20% occurring only once. Sequencing was performed on PBMCs from blood, taken less than 6 days after vaccination. The receptors stem from a man aged 50 to 59 who received an inactivated influenza vaccine.

This clonotype was counted many times. The V and J genes are TRBV5-1 and TRBJ2-5, with 9 bases matching TRBD2. V was clipped by 4 bases and J by 5 bases; unmatched bases: 15. The germline V gene encodes CDR1 SGHRS and CDR2 YFSETQ. This CDR3 is 17 amino acids long. Here the CDR3 DNA reads TGCGCCAGCAGCGCCCGATTGACTAGCGGCTTAGAGGAGACCCAGTACTTC. Its protein product is CASSARLTSGLEETQYF.

This chain uses TRBV5-5 with TRBJ2-1; the D gene is possibly TRBD1 (5 bases). CDR3 length: 15 residues. The germline gives CDR1 SGHKS, CDR2 YYEKEE (reference sequence). V dropped 0 bases and J dropped 8 bases, with 15 bases sitting between them. The CDR3 DNA is TGTGCCAGCAGCTTGGTGGTGGGGCCGTACGATGAGCAGTTCTTC. As protein: CASSLVVGPYDEQFF. Full variable domain (missing parts from reference TRBV5-5 and TRBJ2-1): DAGVTQSPTHLIKTRGQQVTLRCSPISGHKSVSWYQQVLGQGPQFIFQYYEKEERGRGNFPDRFSARQFPNYSSELNVNALLLGDSALYLCASSLVVGPYDEQFFGPGTRLTVL.

This clonotype was counted many times. The CDR3 sequence is CASSQERGTDTQYF. The CDR3 DNA reads TGTGCCAGCAGCCAAGAAAGGGGAACAGATACGCAGTATTTT. V usage is TRBV4-2 and J usage is TRBJ2-3; D might be TRBD1 (5 bases). This CDR3 contains 14 residues. The V end was cut by 0 bases, the J end by 3 bases, with 7 bases between. From germline, CDR1 is LGHNA and CDR2 YNFKEQ.